The 28 T cell receptor beta chains reported below all come from one sample, sequenced in a study of T cells in Graves' hyperthyroidism and ophthalmopathy. From RNA transcripts, TCR beta CDR3 regions were amplified. The HTBI primer set served for first-round RT-PCR of the TCR CDR3. Each CDR3 protein is one row after TCRdb ran MiXCR on the multiplex PCR reads. The profile covers about 640,000 distinct CDR3 sequences, with over 40% appearing a single time and approximately 6.8% taken by the ten largest. Sequences were obtained from peripheral blood or thyroid tissue (not recorded which). The receptors here all came from an adult man with Graves' disease, either hyperthyroidism or ophthalmopathy (not recorded which).

The chain links TRBV20-1 to TRBJ2-7; D unclear. Trimming took off 6 bases at V and 3 bases at J, with 12 bases between the two ends. Germline values: CDR1 DFQATT, CDR2 SNEGSKA (reference sequence). This CDR3 has 12 residues. The CDR3 DNA follows: TGCAGTGCGCGACCCACCAACTACGAGCAGTACTTC. This translates into CSARPTNYEQYF.

The chain has TRBV7-9 and TRBJ2-5, with TRBD2 matching 13 bases. The CDR3 covers 19 residues. In germline, CDR1 is SEHNR, CDR2 FQNEAQ (reference sequence). After removal of 4 bases from V and 4 bases from J, the junction contained 15 bases not matched to a gene. CDR3 sequence (DNA): TGTGCCAGCAGCTCGCTAGGCCATGCGACTAGCGGGGGGCCAGAGACCCAGTACTTC. Amino acids: CASSSLGHATSGGPETQYF.

V and J are TRBV20-1 and TRBJ1-2, with 7 bases that match TRBD1. CDR3 length equals 11 residues. V lost 6 bases to trimming and J lost 7 bases; unmatched junction nucleotides: 5. Germline values: CDR1 DFQATT, CDR2 SNEGSKA (reference sequence). DNA for the CDR3: TGCAGTGCACCGACAGGGCCTGGCTACACCTTC. Protein sequence: CSAPTGPGYTF.

Only a few counts were recorded for this clonotype. A much larger clone differs from this one at a single base, so this may be a read error. The chain has TRBV7-8 and TRBJ1-1, with D perhaps TRBD1 (5 bases). This CDR3 is 12 amino acids long. Germline values: CDR1 SGHVS, CDR2 FQNEAQ. Trimming stripped 6 bases from V and 5 bases from J, with 10 bases between. The CDR3 nucleotides are TGTGCCAGCAGTTACTGGGGGACTGAAGCTTTCTTT. Protein sequence: CASSYWGTEAFF.

This clonotype was seen only a few times. The rearrangement links TRBV20-1 to TRBJ1-1, with TRBD1 as a possible D gene (5 bases). The CDR3 has 15 amino acids. The germline V and J ends were trimmed by 3 bases and 0 bases, with 14 bases remaining between them. The germline V gene has CDR1 DFQATT and CDR2 SNEGSKA (reference sequence). The CDR3 DNA reads as TGCAGTGCTAGTTCGGGGGGACGGATGAACACTGAAGCTTTCTTT. Translating it yields CSASSGGRMNTEAFF.

The rearrangement uses TRBV29-1 and TRBJ1-1; 9 bases line up with TRBD1. With V trimmed by 4 bases and J by 12 bases, 18 bases remained unmatched. CDR1 is SQVTM, CDR2 ANQGSEA, per germline. This CDR3 spans 15 amino acids. The CDR3 is CSVGPGQGDPGAPFF. The DNA of the CDR3 is TGCAGCGTTGGGCCGGGACAGGGTGACCCGGGAGCACCTTTCTTT.

This clonotype was observed many times. The chain carries TRBV7-9 and TRBJ1-1, with D possibly matching TRBD1 (6 bases). The germline gives CDR1 SEHNR, CDR2 FQNEAQ (reference sequence). This CDR3 has 15 residues. Trimming pared 3 bases from V and 5 bases from J, leaving 16 bases between. The CDR3 sequence is CASSLDTGRGTEAFF. The CDR3 DNA is TGTGCCAGCAGCTTGGATACAGGGCGGGGTACTGAAGCTTTCTTT.

The V call is TRBV6-1, the J call TRBJ1-2; D is possibly TRBD1 (5 bases). V was pared by 5 bases and J by 2 bases, with 9 bases between. CDR1 and CDR2 from the germline V gene are MNHNS and SASEGT. The CDR3 consists of 13 residues. The CDR3 nucleotides are TGTGCCAGCAGTATCAGGGAGAACTATGGCTACACCTTC. Encoded protein: CASSIRENYGYTF.

This clonotype came up a few times. V usage is TRBV6-5 and J usage is TRBJ1-5, with D perhaps matching TRBD1 (5 bases). CDR1 and CDR2 from the germline V gene are MNHEY and SVGAGI. Trimming shortened V by 0 bases and J by 6 bases, and 15 bases separated the two germline ends. The CDR3 extends over 16 amino acids. CDR3 sequence (DNA): TGTGCCAGCAGTTACTCGGATCCAGGGTCGGGTCAGCCCCAGCATTTT. Residues: CASSYSDPGSGQPQHF.

This clonotype was found a few times. The V and J genes are TRBV10-3 and TRBJ1-2; the D gene is possibly TRBD1 (5 bases). CDR1 is ENHRY and CDR2 is SYGVKD in the germline V gene. There are 15 residues in the CDR3. Trimming pared 6 bases from V and 7 bases from J, leaving 21 bases between. The CDR3 region is CAIRPRDAPGVGYTF. CDR3 bases: TGTGCCATCAGACCTCGGGACGCCCCGGGGGTTGGCTACACCTTC.

V and J are TRBV7-2 and TRBJ1-2; possible D gene TRBD1, 6 bases. CDR1 and CDR2 (germline): SGHTA, FQGNSA. The CDR3 covers 15 residues. V was shortened by 3 bases and J by 5 bases, with 16 bases between the two germline ends. In nucleotides, the CDR3 is TGTGCCAGCAGCTTTCCTTCGGTGGGGGCATATGGCTACACCTTC. This encodes CASSFPSVGAYGYTF.

This chain links TRBV5-4 with TRBJ1-1; 9 bases fit TRBD1. CDR1 is SGHNT, CDR2 YYREEE, per germline (reference sequence). V gave up 4 bases and J gave up 1 base; unmatched junction bases: 5. This CDR3 spans 15 amino acids. The CDR3 nucleotides are TGTGCCAGCAGCCCACAGGGGGCGGAGAACACTGAAGCTTTCTTT. Translating gives CASSPQGAENTEAFF.

This clonotype was seen repeatedly, ten times or more. The chain carries TRBV12-5 and TRBJ1-1; no definite D call. The germline gives CDR1 LGHNT, CDR2 FRNRAP. The V end was cut by 2 bases, the J end by 1 base, with 5 bases between. The CDR3 consists of 13 residues. The CDR3 reads CASGLYTNTEAFF. CDR3 in DNA: TGTGCTAGTGGTTTGTATACGAACACTGAAGCTTTCTTT.

V and J are TRBV7-8 and TRBJ1-4; the match to TRBD1 covers 7 bases. Germline trimming cut 0 bases from V and 7 bases from J; bases unmatched to any gene: 2. CDR1 is SGHVS and CDR2 is FQNEAQ in the germline V gene. The CDR3 contains 14 residues. CDR3 coding DNA: TGTGCCAGCAGCTTAGCGACAGGGATTGAAAAACTGTTTTTT. Amino acid sequence: CASSLATGIEKLFF.

To note about this clonotype: A read error is possible here, since a much larger clone lies one base away. The chain is built from TRBV20-1 and TRBJ1-2; unclear D gene. This CDR3 has 12 residues. Germline V lookup: CDR1 DFQATT, CDR2 SNEGSKA (reference sequence). Trimming stripped 6 bases from V and 2 bases from J, with 10 bases between. Here the CDR3 reads CSAPDGNYGYTF. The CDR3 DNA follows: TGCAGTGCCCCGGACGGGAACTATGGCTACACCTTC.

This clonotype appeared a few times. The chain employs TRBV11-2 and TRBJ2-7; 7 bases are a match to TRBD1. The CDR3 is 16 residues long. V shed 3 bases, J shed 0 bases, and the junction held 8 bases outside the gene matches. Germline V gives CDR1 SGHAT, CDR2 FQNNGV. DNA for the CDR3: TGTGCCAGCAGCTTGTGGGTAGGGGGCTACTCCTACGAGCAGTACTTC. Protein: CASSLWVGGYSYEQYF.

This clonotype was seen a handful of times. The gene calls are TRBV9 and TRBJ2-7; no clear D. CDR3 length: 14 amino acids. CDR1 is SGDLS, CDR2 YYNGEE, per germline. V was trimmed by 0 bases and J by 2 bases, leaving 9 bases between them. CDR3 sequence reads: CASSVADATYEQYF. CDR3 DNA sequence: TGTGCCAGCAGCGTAGCGGATGCTACCTACGAGCAGTACTTC.

Remarks on this clonotype: Because the CDR3 is missing its conserved closing phenylalanine or tryptophan, this is likely a read error. This chain joins TRBV7-9 and TRBJ1-2; 7 nucleotides align to TRBD1. The CDR3 contains 17 residues. Germline CDR1 SEHNR, CDR2 FQNEAQ (reference sequence). V lost 4 bases and J lost 3; bases outside the gene matches: 14. CDR3 in amino acids: CASSSGQIPQQYYGYTL. The CDR3 DNA reads TGTGCCAGCAGCTCGGGACAGATTCCCCAACAATACTATGGCTACACCCTC.

The CDR3: CSADGTSGGRGEGETQYF. CDR3 in DNA: TGCAGTGCCGACGGGACTAGCGGGGGCCGCGGGGAAGGGGAGACCCAGTACTTC. V is TRBV20-1 and J is TRBJ2-5; 14 bases agree with TRBD2. Per the germline V gene, CDR1 is DFQATT and CDR2 is SNEGSKA (reference sequence). The CDR3 is 18 residues long. J was trimmed by 5 bases and V by 6 bases; bases with no gene match: 17.

The chain is built from TRBV6-1 and TRBJ1-6; D is unresolved. The CDR3 runs 17 residues. Germline V gene data show CDR1 as MNHNS and CDR2 as SASEGT. V gave up 5 bases and J gave up 3 bases, with 17 bases separating them. The CDR3 loop reads CASSYYMTGSYNSPLHF. The CDR3 DNA is TGTGCCAGCAGTTACTATATGACGGGGAGCTATAATTCACCCCTCCACTTT.

The chain uses TRBV9 and TRBJ1-2; D possibly corresponds to TRBD1 (6 bases). Between the trimmed V and J ends, which lost 0 bases and 8 bases, there was a span of 14 bases. The CDR3 consists of 14 residues. Germline assignment: CDR1 SGDLS and CDR2 YYNGEE. CDR3 nucleotide sequence: TGTGCCAGCAGCGTAGAGGGGGGGGCGCGAGGCTACACCTTC. Its translation: CASSVEGGARGYTF.

This clonotype appeared a few times. The CDR3 loop reads CSARGFGGTGDYGYTF. As DNA, the CDR3 is TGCAGTGCTAGAGGCTTCGGGGGGACAGGGGACTATGGCTACACCTTC. V gene TRBV20-1 combines with J gene TRBJ1-2; 10 nucleotides agree with TRBD1. The CDR3 has 16 residues. Germline CDR1 DFQATT, CDR2 SNEGSKA (reference sequence). V trimming: 1 base; J trimming: 3 bases; junction bases outside the gene matches: 8.

This chain joins TRBV10-3 and TRBJ2-3, with D perhaps TRBD1 (5 bases). The germline gives CDR1 ENHRY, CDR2 SYGVKD. Trimming stripped 10 bases from V and 2 bases from J, with 13 bases between. The CDR3 runs to 13 residues. This CDR3 is CASRRQTTDTQYF. The CDR3 nucleotides are TGTGCCAGCAGAAGACAGACCACAGATACGCAGTATTTT.

The table lists this clonotype with a few counts. The chain is built from TRBV7-9 and TRBJ2-6; TRBD1 agrees at 11 bases. Germline V gene data show CDR1 as SEHNR and CDR2 as FQNEAQ (reference sequence). The V and J ends lost 2 bases and 0 bases, in that order; junction bases with no gene match: 3. This CDR3 is 18 amino acids long. The CDR3: CASSLRDRGYSGANVLTF. CDR3 DNA sequence: TGTGCCAGCAGCTTACGGGACAGGGGGTACTCTGGGGCCAACGTCCTGACTTTC.

The J gene is TRBJ2-5, the V gene TRBV7-9; D is ambiguous. V was shortened by 5 bases and J by 1 base, with 8 bases between the two germline ends. This CDR3 region has 13 residues. CDR1 SEHNR and CDR2 FQNEAQ come from the germline V gene (reference sequence). The CDR3 nucleotides are TGTGCCAGCAGCGCCCCTGGCCAAGAGACCCAGTACTTC. This encodes CASSAPGQETQYF.

The chain is built from TRBV12-5 and TRBJ2-7; D may correspond to TRBD1 or TRBD2 (5 bases each). Germline V lookup: CDR1 LGHNT, CDR2 FRNRAP. The CDR3 has 13 amino acids. The V gene lost 1 base and the J gene lost 3 bases, with 7 bases spanning the gap. CDR3 region: CASGLGGYYEQYF. CDR3 coding DNA: TGTGCTAGTGGTTTGGGGGGGTACTACGAGCAGTACTTC.

As regards this clonotype: A read error is possible here, since a much larger clone lies one base away. The V call is TRBV5-6, the J call TRBJ1-2; D remains unclear. V lost 2 bases and J lost 4, with 6 bases in between. The germline gives CDR1 SGHDT, CDR2 YYEEEE. The CDR3 is 12 residues long. The CDR3 sequence is CASSLAIYGYTF. The CDR3 coding sequence is TGTGCCAGCAGCTTAGCGATCTATGGCTACACCTTC.

With regard to this clonotype: Since a much larger clone is just one base distant, this may be a read error. V usage is TRBV7-8 and J usage is TRBJ1-3; D is unresolved. Germline V gene lookup returns CDR1 SGHVS and CDR2 FQNEAQ. This CDR3 has 14 amino acids. Trimming took off 1 base at V and 4 bases at J, with 8 bases between the two ends. CDR3 nucleotide sequence: TGTGCCAGCAGCTTAGAATGGTGGGGAAACACCATATATTTT. It encodes CASSLEWWGNTIYF.